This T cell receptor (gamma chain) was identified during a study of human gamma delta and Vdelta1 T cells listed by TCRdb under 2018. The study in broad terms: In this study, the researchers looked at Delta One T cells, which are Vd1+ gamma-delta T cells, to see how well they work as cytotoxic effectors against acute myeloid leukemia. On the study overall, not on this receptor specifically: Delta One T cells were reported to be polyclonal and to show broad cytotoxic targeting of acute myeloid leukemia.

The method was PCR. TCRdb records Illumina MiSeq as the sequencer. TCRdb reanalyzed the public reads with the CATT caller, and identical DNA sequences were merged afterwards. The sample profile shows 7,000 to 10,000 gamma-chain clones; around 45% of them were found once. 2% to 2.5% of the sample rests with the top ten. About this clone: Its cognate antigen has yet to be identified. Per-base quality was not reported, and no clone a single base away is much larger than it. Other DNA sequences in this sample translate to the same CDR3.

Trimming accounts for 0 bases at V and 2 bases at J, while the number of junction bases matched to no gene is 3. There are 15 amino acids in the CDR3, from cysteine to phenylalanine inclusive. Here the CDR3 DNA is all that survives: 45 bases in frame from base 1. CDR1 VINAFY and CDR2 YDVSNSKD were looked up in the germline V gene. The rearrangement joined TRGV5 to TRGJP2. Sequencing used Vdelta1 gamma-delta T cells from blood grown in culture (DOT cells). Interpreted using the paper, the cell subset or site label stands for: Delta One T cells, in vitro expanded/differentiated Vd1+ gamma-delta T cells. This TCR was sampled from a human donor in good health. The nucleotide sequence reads TGTGCCACCTGGGACAGGCCCAGTAGTGATTGGATCAAGACGTTT. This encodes CATWDRPSSDWIKTF.